These 18 T cell receptor beta chains share one sample of origin, sequenced in a study of monozygotic twins with inflammatory bowel disease. TCRdb re-called the 5' RACE reads; one entry per CDR3 protein, DNA not given. The table counts around 400,000 distinct CDR3 sequences; under 3% lies in the top ten. Material for sequencing was blood. The receptors were gathered from a human donor with ulcerative colitis or Crohn's disease, or a healthy co-twin of an affected twin (not recorded which).

The gene calls are TRBV12-3 or TRBV12-4 and TRBJ2-2; with no DNA, the TCRdb D assignment of TRBD2 cannot be verified. The CDR3 contains 15 residues. CDR3 sequence reads: CASTVYWGDTGELFF.

The V and J genes are TRBV12-3 or TRBV12-4 and TRBJ2-3; TCRdb's D call, TRBD1, is unchecked because there is no DNA. There are 16 residues in the CDR3. CDR3: CASNVGTAANTDTQYF.

The chain couples TRBV12-3 or TRBV12-4 to TRBJ2-2. The CDR3 sequence is 13 residues long. CDR3 residues: CASSLFDPGELFF.

V gene TRBV5-1 combines with J gene TRBJ2-7; the D gene TCRdb calls, TRBD1, cannot be checked with no DNA. Germline V gene lookup returns CDR1 SGHRS and CDR2 YFSETQ. The CDR3 extends over 13 amino acids. The CDR3 protein is CASSLDGGAEQYF.

The V and J genes are TRBV7-2 and TRBJ2-3; TCRdb's assignment of TRBD2 cannot be checked, as there is no DNA. The CDR3 has 14 residues. Looked up from germline, CDR1 is SGHTA and CDR2 is FQGNSA. CDR3 loop: CASSLEAGADTQYF. Full variable domain (rest looked up from reference TRBV7-2 and TRBJ2-3): GAGVSQSPSNKVTEKGKDVELRCDPISGHTALYWYRQSLGQGLEFLIYFQGNSAPDKSGLPSDRFSAERTGGSVSTLTIQRTQQEDSAVYLCASSLEAGADTQYFGPGTRLTVL.

V gene TRBV20-1 combines with J gene TRBJ2-2; the D gene TCRdb calls, TRBD2, cannot be checked with no DNA. Germline V gene data show CDR1 as DFQATT and CDR2 as SNEGSKA (reference sequence). CDR3 length: 15 residues. CDR3: CSAHPGGPGTGELFF.

The V and J genes are TRBV24-1 and TRBJ2-2; with no DNA, the TCRdb D assignment of TRBD1 cannot be verified. Germline-derived CDR1 and CDR2 are KGHDR and SFDVKD. The CDR3 loop spans 14 amino acids. Here the CDR3 reads CATSDSRGAGELFF.

The V gene is TRBV2, the J gene TRBJ2-1; TCRdb's assignment of TRBD2 cannot be checked, as there is no DNA. Germline V gene data show CDR1 as SNHLY and CDR2 as FYNNEI. This CDR3 region has 17 residues. CDR3 amino acids: CASSGEGRSKNYNEQFF.

The V and J genes are TRBV5-5 and TRBJ2-3; TCRdb's D call of TRBD2 is untestable without DNA. Germline V gene sequence: CDR1 SGHKS, CDR2 YYEKEE (reference sequence). The CDR3 length is 15 residues. The CDR3 sequence is CASSLSGRELVEQYF.

The chain uses TRBV5-5 and TRBJ1-4; absent DNA, TCRdb's TRBD1 call cannot be checked. The CDR3 runs to 14 residues. CDR1 is SGHKS, CDR2 YYEKEE, per germline (reference sequence). CDR3 residues: CASSFSGGNEKLFF.

The chain recombines TRBV6-1 with TRBJ2-3; TCRdb picks TRBD2, but there is no DNA to check that call. CDR3 length equals 16 residues. Per the germline V gene, CDR1 is MNHNS and CDR2 is SASEGT. CDR3 in amino acids: CASRDVAGGHGDTQYF.

The genes are TRBV9 and TRBJ2-2; TCRdb selects TRBD2, and the lack of DNA leaves this call unchecked. The CDR3 contains 16 residues. Germline values: CDR1 SGDLS, CDR2 YYNGEE. The CDR3 loop reads CASSPVGTSATGELFF. Drawing the rest from reference TRBV9 and TRBJ2-2, the complete variable domain is DSGVTQTPKHLITATGQRVTLRCSPRSGDLSVYWYQQSLDQGLQFLIQYYNGEERAKGNILERFSAQQFPDLHSELNLSSLELGDSALYFCASSPVGTSATGELFFGEGSRLTVL.

The J gene is TRBJ2-7, the V gene TRBV5-1; TCRdb picks TRBD1, but there is no DNA to check that call. Looked up from germline, CDR1 is SGHRS and CDR2 is YFSETQ. The CDR3 loop spans 17 amino acids. CDR3 residues: CASSPGMRDRRYYEQYF.

The chain employs TRBV20-1 and TRBJ1-6. Germline assignment: CDR1 DFQATT and CDR2 SNEGSKA (reference sequence). The CDR3 length is 16 residues. This CDR3 is CSAPPNPSSYNSPLHF.

The chain's CDR3 is CSAPRSSWNEQFF. V and J are TRBV20-1 and TRBJ2-1; TCRdb calls TRBD2, which cannot be checked without DNA. The CDR3 contains 13 residues. The V gene's germline CDR1 is DFQATT and CDR2 SNEGSKA (reference sequence).

The rearrangement uses TRBV12-3 or TRBV12-4 and TRBJ1-2. This CDR3 region has 13 residues. CDR3 sequence reads: CASSLVLNYGYTF.

The chain carries TRBV5-1 and TRBJ2-7; TCRdb returns TRBD2, unconfirmable since there is no DNA. The CDR3 sequence is 17 residues long. Germline lookup yields CDR1 SGHRS and CDR2 YFSETQ. The CDR3: CASSLRALAGGTWEQYF.

This chain uses TRBV7-2 with TRBJ1-2; TCRdb's D call, TRBD1, is unchecked because there is no DNA. This CDR3 has 14 residues. The germline gives CDR1 SGHTA, CDR2 FQGNSA. CDR3: CASSLDPGSYGYTF.